The 6 T cell receptor beta chains below come from one sample, sequenced in a study of Tregs in tolerant kidney transplant recipients. TCRdb's table, derived via immunoSEQ multiplex PCR, lists solely in-frame clones and lacks some. This sample's table has over 45,000 clones. The sequences come from CD4+ T cells from blood, collected before the transplant. The receptors derive from a human donor who received a combined kidney and bone marrow transplant.

About this clone itself: With the read ending 3 residues before the CDR3 end, the germline J gene is used to fill in that end. J is TRBJ1-2 and V is TRBV19; TRBD1 might be the D (6 bases). The CDR3 runs to 15 residues. Germline V CDR1 and CDR2: LNHDA, SQIVND (reference sequence). This chain's CDR3 is CASSIDLQGSLGYTF. The CDR3 DNA, read in part, is TGTGCCAGTAGTATAGATCTCCAGGGGAGTCTCGGC.

Details on this clone: The read ends 3 residues before the CDR3 terminus; that terminus is restored from the germline J gene. The V call is TRBV18, the J call TRBJ2-1, with TRBD2 as a possible D gene (8 bases). Trimming removed 0 bases at V and 0 bases at J, with 21 bases between. Per the germline V gene, CDR1 is KGHSH and CDR2 is LQKENI. This CDR3 has 20 amino acids. CDR3 in amino acids: CASSPPRQGKRGSSYNEQFF. The CDR3 DNA, read in part, is TGTGCCAGCTCACCACCGAGACAGGGTAAGCGGGGGAGCTCCTACAATGAG. Full variable domain (rest looked up from reference TRBV18 and TRBJ2-1): NAGVMQNPRHLVRRRGQEARLRCSPMKGHSHVYWYRQLPEEGLKFMVYLQKENIIDESGMPKERFSAEFPKEGPSILRIQQVVRGDSAAYFCASSPPRQGKRGSSYNEQFFGPGTRLTVL.

With regard to this clone: Read sequence stops 3 residues before the CDR3 end, and the germline J gene provides the missing end. The chain recombines TRBV20-1 with TRBJ2-7, with a possible D match to TRBD1 (6 bases). The V end was cut by 3 bases, the J end by 6 bases, with 12 bases between. This CDR3 is 12 amino acids long. Germline V gives CDR1 DFQATT, CDR2 SNEGSKA (reference sequence). The CDR3 loop is CSASIQGGEQYF. The CDR3 bases that were read are TGCAGTGCTAGCATACAGGGTGGCGAG.

In regard to this clone: The CDR3 end is not reached by the read, which stops 3 residues before it; the germline J gene fills it in. V usage is TRBV20-1 and J usage is TRBJ2-1; D may be TRBD1 (5 bases). The CDR3 totals 16 residues. Germline V gene lookup returns CDR1 DFQATT and CDR2 SNEGSKA (reference sequence). V shed 0 bases and J shed 6 bases, with 18 bases lying between them. The sequenced part of the CDR3 DNA is TGCAGTGCTAGAGATCCCGGCCAGGGCTCCGGCAATGAG. Protein product: CSARDPGQGSGNE. The full-length CDR3 reads as CSARDPGQGSGNEQFF.

Comments on this clone: The CDR3 end lies 3 residues beyond the end of the read and is filled in from the germline J gene. This chain links TRBV5-1 with TRBJ2-5; D may be TRBD2 (6 bases). The length of the CDR3 is 15 residues. In germline, CDR1 is SGHRS, CDR2 YFSETQ. Trimming pared 0 bases from V and 2 bases from J, leaving 11 bases between. The CDR3 reads CASSLGIGLQETQYF. The CDR3 bases that were read are TGCGCCAGCAGCTTGGGGATTGGACTACAAGAGACC.

Remarks on this clone: The CDR3 end lies 3 residues beyond the end of the read and is filled in from the germline J gene. The V call is TRBV18, the J call TRBJ1-2; 8 bases map to TRBD1. Germline loops: CDR1 KGHSH, CDR2 LQKENI. CDR3 length: 15 amino acids. CDR3 amino acids: CASSPTGTGETPYTF. Partial CDR3 DNA: TGTGCCAGCTCACCAACCGGGACAGGCGAGACACCC.